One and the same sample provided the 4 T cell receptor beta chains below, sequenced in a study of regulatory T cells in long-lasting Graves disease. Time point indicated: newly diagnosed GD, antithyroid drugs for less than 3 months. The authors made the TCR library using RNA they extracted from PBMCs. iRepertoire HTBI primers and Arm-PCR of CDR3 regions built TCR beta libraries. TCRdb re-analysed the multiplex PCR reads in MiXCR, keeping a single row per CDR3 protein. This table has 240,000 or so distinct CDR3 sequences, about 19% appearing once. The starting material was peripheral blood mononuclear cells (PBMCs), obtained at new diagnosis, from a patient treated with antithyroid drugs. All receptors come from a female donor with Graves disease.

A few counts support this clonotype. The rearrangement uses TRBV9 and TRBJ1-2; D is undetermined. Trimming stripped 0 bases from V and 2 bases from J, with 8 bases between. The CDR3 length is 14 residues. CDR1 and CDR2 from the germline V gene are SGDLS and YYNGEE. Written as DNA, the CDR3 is TGTGCCAGCAGCGTAGATCCGGGAAACTATGGCTACACCTTC. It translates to CASSVDPGNYGYTF.

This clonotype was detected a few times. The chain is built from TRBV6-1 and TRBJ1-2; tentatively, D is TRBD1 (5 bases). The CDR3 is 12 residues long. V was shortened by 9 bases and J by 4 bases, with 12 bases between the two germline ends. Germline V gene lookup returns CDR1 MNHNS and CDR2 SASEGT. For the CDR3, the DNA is TGTGCCAGTATTACAGGTGTCTATGGCTACACCTTC. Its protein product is CASITGVYGYTF.

In nucleotides, the CDR3 is TGCAGTGCTAGAAGAGACATCCACTCTGGGGCCAACGTCCTGACTTTC. Residues: CSARRDIHSGANVLTF. The chain has TRBV20-1 and TRBJ2-6; no clear D gene. Trimming stripped 2 bases from V and 0 bases from J, with 11 bases between. The CDR3 sequence is 16 residues long. Germline V lookup: CDR1 DFQATT, CDR2 SNEGSKA (reference sequence).

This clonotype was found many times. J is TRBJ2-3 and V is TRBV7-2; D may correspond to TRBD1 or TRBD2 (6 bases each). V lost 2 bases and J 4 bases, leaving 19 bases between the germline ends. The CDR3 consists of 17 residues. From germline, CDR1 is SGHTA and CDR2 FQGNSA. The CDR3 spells CASSLRGRGYSADTQYF. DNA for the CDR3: TGTGCCAGCAGCTTACGGGGGCGCGGGTACTCGGCAGATACGCAGTATTTT.